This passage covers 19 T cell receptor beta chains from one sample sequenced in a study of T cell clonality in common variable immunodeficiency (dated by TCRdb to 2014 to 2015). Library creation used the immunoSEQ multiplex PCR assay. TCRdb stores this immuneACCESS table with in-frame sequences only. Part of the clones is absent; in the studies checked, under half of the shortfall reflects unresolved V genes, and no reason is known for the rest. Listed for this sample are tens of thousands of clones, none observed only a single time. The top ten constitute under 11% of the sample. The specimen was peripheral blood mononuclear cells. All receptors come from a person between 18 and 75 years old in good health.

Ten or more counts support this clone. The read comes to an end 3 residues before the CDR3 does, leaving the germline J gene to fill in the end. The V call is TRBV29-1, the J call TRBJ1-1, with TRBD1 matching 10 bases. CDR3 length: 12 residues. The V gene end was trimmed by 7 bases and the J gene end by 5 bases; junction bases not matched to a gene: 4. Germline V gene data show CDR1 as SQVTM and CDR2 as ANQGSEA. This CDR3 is CSARTGGTEAFF. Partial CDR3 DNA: TGCAGCGCGAGGACAGGGGGGACTGAA.

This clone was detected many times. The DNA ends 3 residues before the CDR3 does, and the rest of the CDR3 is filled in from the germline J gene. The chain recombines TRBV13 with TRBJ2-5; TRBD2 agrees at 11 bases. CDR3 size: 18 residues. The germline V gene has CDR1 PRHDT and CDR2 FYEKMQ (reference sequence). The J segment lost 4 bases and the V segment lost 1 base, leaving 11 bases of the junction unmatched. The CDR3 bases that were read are TGTGCCAGCAGCTTAGATGAACTAGCGGGAGAGGGTCTAGAGACC. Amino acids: CASSLDELAGEGLET. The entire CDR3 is CASSLDELAGEGLETQYF.

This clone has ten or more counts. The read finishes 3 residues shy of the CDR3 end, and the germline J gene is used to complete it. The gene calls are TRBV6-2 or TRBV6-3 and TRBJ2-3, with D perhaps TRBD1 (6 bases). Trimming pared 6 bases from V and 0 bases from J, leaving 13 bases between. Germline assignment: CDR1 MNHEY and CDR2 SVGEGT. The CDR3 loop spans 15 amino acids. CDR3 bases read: TGTGCCAGCAGCACGACAGGACTTAGCACAGATACG. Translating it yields CASSTTGLSTDT. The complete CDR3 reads CASSTTGLSTDTQYF.

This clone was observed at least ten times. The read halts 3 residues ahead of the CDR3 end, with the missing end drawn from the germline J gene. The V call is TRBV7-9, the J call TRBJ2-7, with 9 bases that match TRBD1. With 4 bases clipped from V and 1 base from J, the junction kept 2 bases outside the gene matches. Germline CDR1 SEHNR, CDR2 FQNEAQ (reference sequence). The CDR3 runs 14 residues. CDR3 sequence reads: CASSSGTGSYEQYF. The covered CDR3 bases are TGTGCCAGCAGCTCCGGGACAGGGTCCTACGAG.

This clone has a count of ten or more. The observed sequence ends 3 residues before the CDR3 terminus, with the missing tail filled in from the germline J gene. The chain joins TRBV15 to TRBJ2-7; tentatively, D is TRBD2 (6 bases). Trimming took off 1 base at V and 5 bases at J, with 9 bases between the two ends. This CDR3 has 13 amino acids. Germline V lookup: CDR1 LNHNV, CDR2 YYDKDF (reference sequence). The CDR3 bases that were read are TGTGCCACCAGCAGAGTGCCGGGGGACGAG. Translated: CATSRVPGDE. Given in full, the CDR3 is CATSRVPGDEQYF.

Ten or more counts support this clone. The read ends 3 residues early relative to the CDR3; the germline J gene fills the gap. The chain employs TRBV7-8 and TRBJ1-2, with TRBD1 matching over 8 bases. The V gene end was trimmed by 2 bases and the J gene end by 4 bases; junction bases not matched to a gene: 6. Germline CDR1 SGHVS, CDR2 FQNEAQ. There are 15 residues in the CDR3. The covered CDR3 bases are TGTGCCAGCAGCTTATCCGGGACAGGTAGCTATGGC. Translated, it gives CASSLSGTGSYG. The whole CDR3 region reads CASSLSGTGSYGYTF.

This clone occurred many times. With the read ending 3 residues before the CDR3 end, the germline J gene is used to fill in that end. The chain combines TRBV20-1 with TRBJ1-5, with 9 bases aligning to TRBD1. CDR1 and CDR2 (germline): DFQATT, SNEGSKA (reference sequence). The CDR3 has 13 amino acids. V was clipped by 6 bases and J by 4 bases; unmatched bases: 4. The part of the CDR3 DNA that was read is TGCAGTGCCCATGGACAGGGGAATCAGCCC. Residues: CSAHGQGNQP. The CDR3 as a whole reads CSAHGQGNQPQHF.

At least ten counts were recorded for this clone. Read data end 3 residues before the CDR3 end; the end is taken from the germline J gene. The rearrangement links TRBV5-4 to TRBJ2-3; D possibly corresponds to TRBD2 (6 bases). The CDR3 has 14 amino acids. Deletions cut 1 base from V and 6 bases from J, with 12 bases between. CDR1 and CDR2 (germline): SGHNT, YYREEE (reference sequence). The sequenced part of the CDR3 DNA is TGTGCCAGCAGCTTGTTAGATCGGGGGGATACG. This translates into CASSLLDRGDT. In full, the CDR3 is CASSLLDRGDTQYF.

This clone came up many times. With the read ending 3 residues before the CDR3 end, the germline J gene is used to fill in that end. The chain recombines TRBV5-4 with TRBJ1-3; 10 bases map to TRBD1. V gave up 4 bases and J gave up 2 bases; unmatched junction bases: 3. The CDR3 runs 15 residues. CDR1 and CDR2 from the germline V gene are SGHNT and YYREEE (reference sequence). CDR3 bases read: TGTGCCAGCAGCGACGGGACAGGGGCTGGAAACACC. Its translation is CASSDGTGAGNT. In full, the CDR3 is CASSDGTGAGNTIYF. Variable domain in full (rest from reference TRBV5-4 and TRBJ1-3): ETGVTQSPTHLIKTRGQQVTLRCSSQSGHNTVSWYQQALGQGPQFIFQYYREEENGRGNFPPRFSGLQFPNYSSELNVNALELDDSALYLCASSDGTGAGNTIYFGEGSWLTVV.

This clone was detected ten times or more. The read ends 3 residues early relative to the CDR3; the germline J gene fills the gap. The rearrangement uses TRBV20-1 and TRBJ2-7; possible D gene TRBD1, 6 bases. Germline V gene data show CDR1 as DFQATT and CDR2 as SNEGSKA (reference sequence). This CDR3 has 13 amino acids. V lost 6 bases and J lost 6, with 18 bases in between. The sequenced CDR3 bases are TGCAGTGCAGACCGAACAGGGCTCGGCGAG. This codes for CSADRTGLGE. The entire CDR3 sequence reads CSADRTGLGEQYF.

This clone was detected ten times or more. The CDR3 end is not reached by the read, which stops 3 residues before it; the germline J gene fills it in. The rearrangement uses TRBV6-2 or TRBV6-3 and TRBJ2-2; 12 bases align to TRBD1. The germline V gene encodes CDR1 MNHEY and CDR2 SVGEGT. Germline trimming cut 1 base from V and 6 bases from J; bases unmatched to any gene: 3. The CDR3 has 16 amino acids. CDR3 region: CASSYWDRGLSGELFF. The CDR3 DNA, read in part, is TGTGCCAGCAGTTACTGGGACAGGGGGCTTTCCGGGGAG.

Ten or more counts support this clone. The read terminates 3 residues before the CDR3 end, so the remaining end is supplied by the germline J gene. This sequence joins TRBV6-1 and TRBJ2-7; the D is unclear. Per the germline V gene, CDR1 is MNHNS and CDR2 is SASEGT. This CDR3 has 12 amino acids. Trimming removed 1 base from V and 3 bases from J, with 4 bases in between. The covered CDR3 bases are TGTGCCAGCAGTGAAGGCAGCTACGAG. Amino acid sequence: CASSEGSYE. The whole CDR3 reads CASSEGSYEQYF.

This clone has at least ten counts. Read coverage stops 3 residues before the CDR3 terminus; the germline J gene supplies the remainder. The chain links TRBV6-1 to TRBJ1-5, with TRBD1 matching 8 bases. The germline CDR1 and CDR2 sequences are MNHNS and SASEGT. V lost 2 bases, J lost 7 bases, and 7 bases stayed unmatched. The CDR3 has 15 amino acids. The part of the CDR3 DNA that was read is TGTGCCAGCAGTGAATGGACAGGGATTGGGCAGCCC. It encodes CASSEWTGIGQP. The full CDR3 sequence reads CASSEWTGIGQPQHF.

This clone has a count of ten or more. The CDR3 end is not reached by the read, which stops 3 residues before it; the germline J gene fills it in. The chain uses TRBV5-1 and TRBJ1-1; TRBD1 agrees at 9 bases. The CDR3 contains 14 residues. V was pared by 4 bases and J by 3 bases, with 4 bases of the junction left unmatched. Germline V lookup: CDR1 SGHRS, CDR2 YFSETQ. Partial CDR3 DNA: TGCGCCAGCAGCATTGGGACAGGGTACACTGAA. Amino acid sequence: CASSIGTGYTE. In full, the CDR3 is CASSIGTGYTEAFF.

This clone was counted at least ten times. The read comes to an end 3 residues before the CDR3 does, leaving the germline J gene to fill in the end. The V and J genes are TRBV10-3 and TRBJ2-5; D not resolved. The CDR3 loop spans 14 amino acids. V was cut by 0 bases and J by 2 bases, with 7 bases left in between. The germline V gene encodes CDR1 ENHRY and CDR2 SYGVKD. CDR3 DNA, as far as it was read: TGTGCCATCAGTGAGTCGAGTAGTCAAGAGACC. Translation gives CAISESSSQET. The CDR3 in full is CAISESSSQETQYF.

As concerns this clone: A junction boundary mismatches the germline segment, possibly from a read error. CDR3 region: CASSPPGLSAYNEQFF. The part of the CDR3 DNA that was read is TGTGCCAGCTCCCCACCCGGCCTGAGCGCCTACAATGAG. The rearrangement uses TRBV18 and TRBJ2-1; D not certain. The read terminates 3 residues before the CDR3 end, so the remaining end is supplied by the germline J gene. CDR1 is KGHSH and CDR2 is LQKENI in the germline V gene. This CDR3 has 16 amino acids.

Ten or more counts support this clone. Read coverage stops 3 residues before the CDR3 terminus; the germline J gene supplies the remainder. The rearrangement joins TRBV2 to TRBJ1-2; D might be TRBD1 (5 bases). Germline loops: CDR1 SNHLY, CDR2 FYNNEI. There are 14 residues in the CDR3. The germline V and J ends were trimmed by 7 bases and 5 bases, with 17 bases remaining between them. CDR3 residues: CASIKGDGAYGYTF. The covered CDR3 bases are TGTGCCAGCATCAAAGGGGATGGGGCTTATGGC.

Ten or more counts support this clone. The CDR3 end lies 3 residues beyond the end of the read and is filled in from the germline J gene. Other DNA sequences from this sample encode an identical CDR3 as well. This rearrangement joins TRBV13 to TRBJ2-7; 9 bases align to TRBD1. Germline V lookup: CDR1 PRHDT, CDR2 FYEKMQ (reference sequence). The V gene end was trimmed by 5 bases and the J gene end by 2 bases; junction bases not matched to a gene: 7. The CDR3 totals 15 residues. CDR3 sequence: CASSQYGTGTYEQYF. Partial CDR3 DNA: TGTGCCAGCAGCCAATACGGGACAGGGACCTACGAG.

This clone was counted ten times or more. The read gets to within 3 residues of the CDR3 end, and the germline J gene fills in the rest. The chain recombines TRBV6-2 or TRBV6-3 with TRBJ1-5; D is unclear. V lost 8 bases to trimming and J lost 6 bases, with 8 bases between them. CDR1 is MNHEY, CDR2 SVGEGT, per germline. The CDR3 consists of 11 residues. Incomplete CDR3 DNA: TGTGCCAGCTCACAGCCTCAGCCC. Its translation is CASSQPQP. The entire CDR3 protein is CASSQPQPQHF.